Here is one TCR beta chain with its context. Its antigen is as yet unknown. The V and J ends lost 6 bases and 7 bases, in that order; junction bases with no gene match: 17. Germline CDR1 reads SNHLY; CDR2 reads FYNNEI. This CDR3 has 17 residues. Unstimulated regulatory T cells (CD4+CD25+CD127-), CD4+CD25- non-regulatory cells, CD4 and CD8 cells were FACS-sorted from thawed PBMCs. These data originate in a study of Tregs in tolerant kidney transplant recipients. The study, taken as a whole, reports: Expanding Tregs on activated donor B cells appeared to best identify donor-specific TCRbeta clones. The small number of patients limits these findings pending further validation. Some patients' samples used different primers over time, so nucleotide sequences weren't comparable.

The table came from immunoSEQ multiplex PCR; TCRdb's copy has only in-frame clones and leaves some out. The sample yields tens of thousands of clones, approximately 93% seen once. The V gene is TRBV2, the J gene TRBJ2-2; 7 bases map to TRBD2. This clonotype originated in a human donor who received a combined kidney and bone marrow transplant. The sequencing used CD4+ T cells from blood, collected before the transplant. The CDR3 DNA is TGTGCCAGCAGGGGGGGGGTCTCAGGAGGAATAAGCGGGGAGCTGTTTTTT. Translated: CASRGGVSGGISGELFF.